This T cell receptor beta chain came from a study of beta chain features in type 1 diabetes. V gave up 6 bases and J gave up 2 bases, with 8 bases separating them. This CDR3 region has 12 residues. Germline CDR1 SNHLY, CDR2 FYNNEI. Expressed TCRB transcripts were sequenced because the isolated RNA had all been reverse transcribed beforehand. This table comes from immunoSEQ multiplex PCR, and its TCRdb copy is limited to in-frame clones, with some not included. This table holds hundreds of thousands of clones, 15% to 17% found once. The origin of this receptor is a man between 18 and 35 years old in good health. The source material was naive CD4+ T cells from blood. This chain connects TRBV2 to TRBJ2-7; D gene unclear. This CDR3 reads CASRKDTYEQYF. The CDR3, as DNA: TGTGCCAGCAGAAAAGACACCTACGAGCAGTACTTC.